These 8 T cell receptor beta chains came from one sample sequenced in a study of liver allograft versus peripheral blood T cells. Study background: Within transplanted livers, the T cell receptor repertoires were examined and compared against the repertoires present in the peripheral blood of liver transplant recipients.

From the reads, TCRdb called clonotypes with MiXCR, one entry per CDR3 protein. The sample includes under 4,500 distinct CDR3 sequences, more than 15% seen only once; the top ten take around 20%. These receptors were collected from a human patient who had a liver transplant. Among the T cells, some may be from the graft donor.

This clonotype has at least ten counts. The V call is TRBV12-3 or TRBV12-4, the J call TRBJ1-1, with 9 bases that match TRBD1. The CDR3 has 15 amino acids. V dropped 5 bases and J dropped 1; count of bases not matched to a gene: 5. The CDR3 loop is CASSPRDRANTEAFF. CDR3 coding DNA: TGTGCCAGCAGTCCCCGGGACAGGGCGAACACTGAAGCTTTCTTT.

This chain connects TRBV29-1 to TRBJ1-3, with D perhaps matching TRBD1 (5 bases). Trimming removed 2 bases at V and 0 bases at J, with 5 bases between. The germline V gene has CDR1 SQVTM and CDR2 ANQGSEA. The CDR3 extends over 13 amino acids. The CDR3 is CSVEQGSGNTIYF. The DNA of the CDR3 is TGCAGCGTTGAACAGGGCTCTGGAAACACCATATATTTT.

With regard to this clonotype: This clone may be a read error of a much larger clone one base away. The V call is TRBV27, the J call TRBJ2-2; TRBD1 agrees at 9 bases. The CDR3 is made up of 15 amino acids. Per the germline V gene, CDR1 is MNHEY and CDR2 is SMNVEV (reference sequence). J gave up 5 bases and V 3 bases, and 4 bases lay outside the gene matches. CDR3 amino acids: CASSFLGQGTGELFF. CDR3 in DNA: TGTGCCAGCAGTTTCCTTGGACAGGGGACCGGGGAGCTGTTTTTT.

This clonotype came up a few times. V usage is TRBV6-5 and J usage is TRBJ2-1; 15 nucleotides agree with TRBD2. After removal of 2 bases from V and 4 bases from J, the junction contained 6 bases not matched to a gene. The CDR3 has 18 amino acids. Germline CDR1 reads MNHEY; CDR2 reads SVGAGI. The CDR3 here is CASSYRTSGGGRYNEQFF. CDR3 coding DNA: TGTGCCAGCAGTTACCGGACTAGCGGGGGGGGGCGGTACAATGAGCAGTTCTTC.

Relative to its sample, this clonotype is medium-sized. The chain is built from TRBV6-1 and TRBJ2-1; D unresolved. This CDR3 is 12 amino acids long. The V gene's germline CDR1 is MNHNS and CDR2 SASEGT. V dropped 4 bases and J dropped 4 bases, with 5 bases sitting between them. The CDR3 DNA follows: TGTGCCAGCAGTGCCCGGTACAATGAGCAGTTCTTC. Translated, it gives CASSARYNEQFF.

The CDR3 reads CASSISGTSSYEQYV. In DNA, the CDR3 is TGTGCCAGCAGTATCTCCGGGACTAGCTCCTACGAGCAGTACGTC. This chain connects TRBV7-2 to TRBJ2-7; 8 nucleotides agree with TRBD2. This CDR3 spans 15 amino acids. In germline, CDR1 is SGHTA, CDR2 FQGNSA. J was trimmed by 0 bases and V by 6 bases; bases with no gene match: 7.

Judged by abundance, this clonotype is medium-sized. The CDR3, as DNA: TGTGCCAGCAGTTACGAGGGGCTGAACACTGAAGCTTTCTTT. It codes for CASSYEGLNTEAFF. This chain links TRBV6-6 with TRBJ1-1, with D perhaps matching TRBD1 (5 bases). Germline V gene data show CDR1 as MNHNY and CDR2 as SVGAGI (reference sequence). Trimming took 2 bases from V and 0 from J, leaving 7 bases between them. CDR3 length equals 14 residues.

Points on this clonotype: It may be a read error: a sequence one base away is much more abundant. The chain uses TRBV6-2 or TRBV6-3 and TRBJ2-3; TRBD2 agrees at 7 bases. V lost 6 bases, J lost 0 bases, and 12 bases stayed unmatched. CDR1 and CDR2 (germline): MNHEY, SVGEGT. This CDR3 is built from 17 residues. In DNA form, the CDR3 reads TGTGCCAGCAGGTACAACCCGGGGGGACCGAGCACAGATACGCAGTATTTT. Translated, it gives CASRYNPGGPSTDTQYF.